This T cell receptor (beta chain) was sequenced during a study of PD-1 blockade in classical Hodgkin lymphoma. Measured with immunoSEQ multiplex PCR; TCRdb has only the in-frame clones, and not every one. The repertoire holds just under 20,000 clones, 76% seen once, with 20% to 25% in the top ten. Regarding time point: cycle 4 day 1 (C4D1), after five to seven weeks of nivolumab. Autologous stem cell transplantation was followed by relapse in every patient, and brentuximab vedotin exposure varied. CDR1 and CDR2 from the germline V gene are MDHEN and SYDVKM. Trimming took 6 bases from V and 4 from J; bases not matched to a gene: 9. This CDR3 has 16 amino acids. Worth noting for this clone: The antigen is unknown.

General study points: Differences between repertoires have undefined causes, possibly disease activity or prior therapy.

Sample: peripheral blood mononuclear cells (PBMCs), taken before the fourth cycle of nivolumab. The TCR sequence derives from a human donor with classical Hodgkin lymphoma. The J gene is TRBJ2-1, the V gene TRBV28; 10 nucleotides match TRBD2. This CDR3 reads CASRPQGLASYNEQFF. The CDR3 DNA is TGTGCCAGCAGACCCCAGGGACTAGCGTCGTACAATGAGCAGTTCTTC. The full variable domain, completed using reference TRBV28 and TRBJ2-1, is DVKVTQSSRYLVKRTGEKVFLECVQDMDHENMFWYRQDPGLGLRLIYFSYDVKMKEKGDIPEGYSVSREKKERFSLILESASTNQTSMYLCASRPQGLASYNEQFFGPGTRLTVL.